Below, 3 T cell receptor beta chains from the same sample are listed, as sequenced in a study of T cell responses to AZD1222 COVID-19 vaccine. Libraries were prepared by immunoSEQ multiplex PCR; TCRdb keeps only in-frame clonotypes and omits some of them. The table records about 140,000 clones, over 85% of them present only once. This sample comprised peripheral blood, obtained on day 0 of MenACWY control vaccination. The receptors come from an adult in good health.

The chain employs TRBV28 and TRBJ1-1, with TRBD1 as a possible D gene (5 bases). Trimming left V 3 bases short and J 4 bases short, with 9 bases between. The CDR3 consists of 13 residues. Germline V gene lookup returns CDR1 MDHEN and CDR2 SYDVKM. The DNA for the CDR3 is TGTGCCAGCAGTTTGGAGGGACCCACTGAAGCTTTCTTT. Protein: CASSLEGPTEAFF.

The genes are TRBV15 and TRBJ1-5; no firm D call. Trimming took off 1 base at V and 4 bases at J, with 5 bases between the two ends. This CDR3 contains 13 residues. The germline CDR1 and CDR2 sequences are LNHNV and YYDKDF (reference sequence). The DNA for the CDR3 is TGTGCCACCAGCAGAGCAAGTAATCAGCCCCAGCATTTT. Translated, it gives CATSRASNQPQHF.

The chain recombines TRBV2 with TRBJ2-5, with TRBD1 matching over 8 bases. The V gene end was trimmed by 3 bases and the J gene end by 5 bases; junction bases not matched to a gene: 8. Germline V CDR1 and CDR2: SNHLY, FYNNEI. CDR3 length: 15 amino acids. The CDR3 nucleotides read TGTGCCAGCAGTGAGAACAGGGGGAAGGTGGAGACCCAGTACTTC. This sequence encodes CASSENRGKVETQYF.